What follows are 8 T cell receptor beta chains derived from one specimen sequenced in a study of blood T cells in healthy people across ages. For the second PCR, which ran for about 7 to 12 cycles, a sample-barcoded 5' primer and a J-beta primer mix were used. TCRdb called the 5' RACE reads again in MiXCR, with one record for every CDR3 protein. The profile shows about 1 million distinct CDR3 sequences, around 43% of them singletons. Specimen: blood. The origin of the receptors is an older woman in good health.

This chain uses TRBV7-8 with TRBJ2-4, with 7 nucleotides matching TRBD2. TRBJ2-7 explains the end of the DNA better; the J call may be wrong. The CDR3 length is 16 residues. Per the germline V gene, CDR1 is SGHVS and CDR2 is FQNEAQ. The CDR3 sequence: CASSLAPTTSLYEQYF. CDR3 DNA sequence: TGTGCCAGCAGCTTAGCGCCGACGACTAGCCTGTACGAGCAGTACTTC.

This chain links TRBV10-3 with TRBJ1-1; TRBD1 might be the D (5 bases). The CDR3 runs 15 residues. V lost 5 bases to trimming and J lost 6 bases, with 19 bases between them. Per germline, CDR1 ENHRY and CDR2 SYGVKD. The CDR3 loop reads CAISRGELHPPEAFF. The CDR3 coding sequence is TGTGCCATCAGTAGAGGGGAGCTCCACCCTCCTGAAGCTTTCTTT.

This clonotype turned up a few times. The chain uses TRBV11-2 and TRBJ2-7; D gene unclear. CDR3 size: 11 residues. Between the trimmed V and J ends, which lost 5 bases and 6 bases, there was a span of 8 bases. CDR1 and CDR2 from the germline V gene are SGHAT and FQNNGV. The CDR3 nucleotides read TGTGCCAGCAGCGCCAGAGCCGAGCAGTACTTC. Protein product: CASSARAEQYF. The full variable domain, in which reference TRBV11-2 and TRBJ2-7 provide the parts outside the CDR3, is EAGVAQSPRYKIIEKRQSVAFWCNPISGHATLYWYQQILGQGPKLLIQFQNNGVVDDSQLPKDRFSAERLKGVDSTLKIQPAKLEDSAVYLCASSARAEQYFGPGTRLTVT.

This clonotype has more than one count but fewer than ten. The chain links TRBV25-1 to TRBJ2-7; TRBD2 matches at 8 bases. CDR1 and CDR2 from the germline V gene are MGHDK and SYGVNS. There are 20 residues in the CDR3. J lost 0 bases, V lost 5 bases, and 21 bases had no gene match. CDR3 amino acids: CASSSGLRAGVKGSSYEQYF. The CDR3 region has the DNA TGTGCCAGCAGTTCTGGCTTAAGAGCGGGAGTTAAGGGGAGCTCCTACGAGCAGTACTTC.

The chain carries TRBV2 and TRBJ2-5; tentatively, D is TRBD1 or TRBD2 (6 bases each). V was clipped by 6 bases and J by 2 bases, with 22 bases between them. This CDR3 spans 17 amino acids. Germline CDR1 and CDR2: SNHLY and FYNNEI. This CDR3 reads CASREGPKGTLQETQYF. The CDR3 DNA reads as TGTGCCAGCAGGGAGGGCCCCAAAGGGACACTTCAAGAGACCCAGTACTTC.

The sample holds a few counts of this clonotype. The V gene is TRBV5-6, the J gene TRBJ2-3; D is possibly TRBD1 or TRBD2 (6 bases each). This CDR3 is 18 amino acids long. V dropped 1 base and J dropped 2 bases, with 20 bases sitting between them. Per the germline V gene, CDR1 is SGHDT and CDR2 is YYEEEE. The DNA for the CDR3 is TGTGCCAGCAGCTTGTTTGTGGGGGCGGGACTCGACACAGATACGCAGTATTTT. The encoded protein is CASSLFVGAGLDTDTQYF.

This rearrangement joins TRBV20-1 to TRBJ2-1, with D perhaps TRBD1 or TRBD2 (5 bases each). V was trimmed by 0 bases and J by 9 bases, leaving 18 bases between them. The CDR3 contains 15 residues. Germline-derived CDR1 and CDR2 are DFQATT and SNEGSKA (reference sequence). CDR3 region: CSARDRWEQGLEQFF. The DNA of the CDR3 is TGCAGTGCTAGAGATAGGTGGGAGCAGGGTCTTGAGCAGTTCTTC.

The chain carries TRBV6-6 and TRBJ1-2; 9 positions agree with TRBD1. Per germline, CDR1 MNHNY and CDR2 SVGAGI (reference sequence). The junction had 9 bases not matched to a gene; V was cut back by 5 bases and J by 8 bases. The CDR3 is 14 residues long. The CDR3 coding sequence is TGTGCCAGCAGTCCCCGGGACAGGGATTGGGGCTACACCTTC. It translates to CASSPRDRDWGYTF.